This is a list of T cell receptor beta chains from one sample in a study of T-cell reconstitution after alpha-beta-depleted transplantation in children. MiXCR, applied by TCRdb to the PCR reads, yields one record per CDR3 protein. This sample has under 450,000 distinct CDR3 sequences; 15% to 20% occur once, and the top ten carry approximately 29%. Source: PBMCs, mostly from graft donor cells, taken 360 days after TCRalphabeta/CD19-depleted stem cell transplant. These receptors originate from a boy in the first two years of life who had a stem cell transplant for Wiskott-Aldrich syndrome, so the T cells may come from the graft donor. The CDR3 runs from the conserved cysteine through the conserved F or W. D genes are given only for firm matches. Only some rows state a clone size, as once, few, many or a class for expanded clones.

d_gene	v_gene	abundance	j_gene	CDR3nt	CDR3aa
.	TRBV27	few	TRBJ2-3	TGTGCCAGCAGTTTAACCCGGTTGGGGGTGCGCCGGAATACGCAGTATTTT	CASSLTRLGVRRNTQYF
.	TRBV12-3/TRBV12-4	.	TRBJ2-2	TGTGCCAGCAGTTTATTGTCTGTATTCGTCGGGGAGCTGTTTTTT	CASSLLSVFVGELFF
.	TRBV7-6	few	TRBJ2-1	TGTGCCAGCAGCTTAGCTGGCGTTAACTCCTACAATGAGCAGTTCTTC	CASSLAGVNSYNEQFF
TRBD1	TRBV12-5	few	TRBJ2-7	TGTGCTAGTGGTTTGGACCCACCGGGACAGGGAATTGTCGCGACCCTCTGCGAGCAGTACTTC	CASGLDPPGQGIVATLCEQYF
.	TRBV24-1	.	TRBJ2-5	TGTGCCACCAGTGATCCCAGGGGAATCGAGACCCAGTACTTC	CATSDPRGIETQYF
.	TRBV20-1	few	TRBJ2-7	TGCAGTGCTAGTCATTCAGGGAACTCCTACGAGCAGTACTTC	CSASHSGNSYEQYF
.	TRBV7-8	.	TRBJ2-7	TGTGCCAGCAGCTTTATCCCCGGGAGCTACGAGCAGTACTTC	CASSFIPGSYEQYF
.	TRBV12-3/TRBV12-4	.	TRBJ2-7	TGTGCCAGCAGTTTGGGCCCCGGAGCCGAGCAGTACTTC	CASSLGPGAEQYF
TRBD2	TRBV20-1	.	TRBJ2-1	TGCAGTGCTAGAGATGGGGGGCCTAGCGGGGCCTACAATGAGCAGTTCTTC	CSARDGGPSGAYNEQFF
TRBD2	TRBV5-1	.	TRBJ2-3	TGCGCCAGCAGCTTGGGCCATACTAGCGGGATTTCGAGGGATACGCAGTATTTT	CASSLGHTSGISRDTQYF
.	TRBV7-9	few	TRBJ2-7	TGTGCCAGCAGCTTAGAAACGGGGCCGGGATACGAGCAGTACTTC	CASSLETGPGYEQYF
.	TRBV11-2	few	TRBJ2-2	TGTGCCAGCAGCTCCATGGTGGGACGATACACCGGGGAGCTGTTTTTT	CASSSMVGRYTGELFF
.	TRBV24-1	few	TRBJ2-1	TGTGCCACCAGTGATTTTGGGTCCTACAATGAGCAGTTCTTC	CATSDFGSYNEQFF
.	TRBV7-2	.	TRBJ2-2	TGTGCCAGCAGCCGTGACTTACCCGGGGAGCTGTTTTTT	CASSRDLPGELFF
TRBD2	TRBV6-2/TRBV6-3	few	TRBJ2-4	TGTGCCAGCAGTTACTCGAGGGAATTAGCGGGAGTAGCCAAAAACATTCAGTACTTC	CASSYSRELAGVAKNIQYF
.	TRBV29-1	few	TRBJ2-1	TGCAGCTCTCAAGGAGGGCGCGTATACAATGAGCAGTTCTTC	CSSQGGRVYNEQFF
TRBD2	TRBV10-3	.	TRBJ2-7	TGTGCCATCAGTGAAGCGGGAGTGGACTACGAGCAGTACTTC	CAISEAGVDYEQYF
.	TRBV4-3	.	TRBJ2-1	TGCGCCAGCAGCCAAGTGGGGCGAGACATTGAGCAGTTCTTC	CASSQVGRDIEQFF
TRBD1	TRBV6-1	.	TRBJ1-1	TGTGCCAGCAGTCTTAGACAGGGGGTGCCGAACACTGAAGCTTTCTTT	CASSLRQGVPNTEAFF
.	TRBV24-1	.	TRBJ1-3	TGTGCCACCAGTGATCCCCGGGCCTCTGGAAACACCATATATTTT	CATSDPRASGNTIYF
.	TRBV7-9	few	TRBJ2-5	TGTGCCAGCAGCCTACCTGGGGGTAGCGGAACCCAGAAGACCCAGTACTTC	CASSLPGGSGTQKTQYF
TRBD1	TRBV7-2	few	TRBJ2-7	TGTGCCAGCAGCTTAGGCCGGGACAGGGTCTACGAGCAGTACTTC	CASSLGRDRVYEQYF
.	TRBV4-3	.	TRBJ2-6	TGCGCCAGCAGCCCCCGGCTCAGCTCTGGGGCCAACGTCCTGACTTTC	CASSPRLSSGANVLTF
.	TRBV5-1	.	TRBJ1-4	TGCGCCAGCAGCTTGGCCGGATCAAATGAAAAACTGTTTTTT	CASSLAGSNEKLFF
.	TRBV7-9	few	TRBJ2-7	TGTGCCAGCAGCTTAGTCGGGGACCTCTACGAGCAGTACTTC	CASSLVGDLYEQYF
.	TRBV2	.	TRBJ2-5	TGTGCCAGCAGTGAAATGCGACTTCACGCGGAGACCCAGTACTTC	CASSEMRLHAETQYF
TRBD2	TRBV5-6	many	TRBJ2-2	TGTGCCAGCAGCTTATTTAGACTAGCCGGCACCGGGGAGCTGTTTTTT	CASSLFRLAGTGELFF
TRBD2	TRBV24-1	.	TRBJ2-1	TGTGCCACCAGTGGCGGGAGGCTCAATGAGCAGTTCTTC	CATSGGRLNEQFF
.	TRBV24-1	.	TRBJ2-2	TGTGCCACCAGTGATCCCGGAACCGGGGAGCTGTTTTTT	CATSDPGTGELFF
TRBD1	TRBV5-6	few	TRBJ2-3	TGTGCCAGCAGCCGTACCGGGACAGGGCCAGATACGCAGTATTTT	CASSRTGTGPDTQYF
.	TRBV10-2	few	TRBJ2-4	TGCGCCAGCAGTGAGGTTTTAGCCAAAAACATTCAGTACTTC	CASSEVLAKNIQYF
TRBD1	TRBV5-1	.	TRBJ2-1	TGCGCCAGCAGCTTGGGGACAGGGACCTCAAATGAGCAGTTCTTC	CASSLGTGTSNEQFF
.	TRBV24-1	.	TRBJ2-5	TGTGCCACGGGAGATGGGACTTCGAAGACCCAGTACTTC	CATGDGTSKTQYF
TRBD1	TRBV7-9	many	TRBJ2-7	TGTGCCAGCAGCTTAGCCCCGGGGACAGGGAAGTACGAGCAGTACTTC	CASSLAPGTGKYEQYF
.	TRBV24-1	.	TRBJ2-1	TGTGCCACCAGTGATTTAACAGGGCCCTACAATGAGCAGTTCTTC	CATSDLTGPYNEQFF
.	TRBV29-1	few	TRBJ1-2	TGCAGCGTTGAGGCAGGGAGATATGGCTACACCTTC	CSVEAGRYGYTF
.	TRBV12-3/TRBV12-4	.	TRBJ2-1	TGTGCCAGCAGTGCCCCCGGTTGGTCCCACAATGAGCAGTTCTTC	CASSAPGWSHNEQFF
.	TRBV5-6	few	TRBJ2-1	TGTGCCAGCAGCTCAGGGATTAGCTCCTACAATGAGCAGTTCTTC	CASSSGISSYNEQFF
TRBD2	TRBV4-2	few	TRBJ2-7	TGTGCCAGCAGCCAACGTCCGGGGACTAGTTTTTACGAGCAGTACTTC	CASSQRPGTSFYEQYF
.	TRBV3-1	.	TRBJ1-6	TGTGCCAGCAGCCAAGTAGGTGGATCCCTCCACTTT	CASSQVGGSLHF
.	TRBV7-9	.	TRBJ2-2	TGTGCCAGTGGGTCCTACTTGGGGTCCGGGGAGCTGTTTTTT	CASGSYLGSGELFF
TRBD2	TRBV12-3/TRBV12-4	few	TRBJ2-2	TGTGCCAGCAAGCCTAGCGGGGAACGCACCGGGGAGCTGTTTTTT	CASKPSGERTGELFF
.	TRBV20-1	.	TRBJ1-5	TGCAGTGCTAGAGTAGGGAACAATCAGCCCCAGCATTTT	CSARVGNNQPQHF
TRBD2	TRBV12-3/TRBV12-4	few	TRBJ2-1	TGTGCCCGCAAGGTAGCGGGGACTTACTACAATGAGCAGTTCTTC	CARKVAGTYYNEQFF
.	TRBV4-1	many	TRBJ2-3	TGCGCCAGCAGCCTCCGACATCTAAGCACAGATACGCAGTATTTT	CASSLRHLSTDTQYF
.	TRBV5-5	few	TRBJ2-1	TGTGCCAGCAGCTTGAAGCAGGGATCCTACAATGAGCAGTTCTTC	CASSLKQGSYNEQFF
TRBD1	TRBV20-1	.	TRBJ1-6	TGCAGTGCTAGGGGGACAGGGAATTCACCCCTCCACTTT	CSARGTGNSPLHF
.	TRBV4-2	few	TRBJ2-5	TGTGCCAGCAGCCAATCAATCTGGGGGGAGACCCAGTACTTC	CASSQSIWGETQYF
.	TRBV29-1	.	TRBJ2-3	TGCAGCGTTGATCTCCTTGGCGGGCGTCGGGCAGATACGCAGTATTTT	CSVDLLGGRRADTQYF
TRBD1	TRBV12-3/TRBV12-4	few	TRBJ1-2	TGTGCCAGCACTCGACAGGGCAACTATGGCTACACCTTC	CASTRQGNYGYTF
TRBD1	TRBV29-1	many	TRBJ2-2	TGCAGCGTTCGGGACAGGGGCACCGGGGAGCTGTTTTTT	CSVRDRGTGELFF